The 12 T cell receptor beta chains presented below share a single source sample, sequenced in a study of shared clonotypes between healthy human individuals (dated by TCRdb to 2018 to 2020). Library prep was done by the immunoSEQ multiplex PCR assay. TCRdb re-hosts the immuneACCESS table, in-frame sequences only. Its copies lack some clones; in the studies checked, an unresolved V gene accounts for under half of them, and the cause for the rest is not known. The sample table records fewer than 650,000 clones; roughly 79% of these occur just once. The top ten hold about 12% of the sample. Sequences were obtained from PBMCs. These receptors were collected from a woman between 40 and 55 years old in good health. Some clones in this sample may be carry-over from other donors' samples.

This clone was seen more than once but under ten times. This chain joins TRBV5-6 and TRBJ1-4; D gene ambiguous. Germline lookup yields CDR1 SGHDT and CDR2 YYEEEE. The CDR3 is made up of 16 amino acids. V lost 0 bases to trimming and J lost 8 bases, with 17 bases between them. DNA of the CDR3: TGTGCCAGCAGCTTGGGCAGGAACCGGCGTCAGGAAAAACTGTTTTTT. Translation: CASSLGRNRRQEKLFF.

This clone was observed many times. The rearrangement joins TRBV14 to TRBJ2-3, with D uncertain. V was cut by 0 bases and J by 2 bases, with 12 bases left in between. This CDR3 has 16 amino acids. Germline assignment: CDR1 SGHDN and CDR2 FVKESK. DNA of the CDR3: TGTGCCAGCAGCCAAGATGTAGCAAGCTTCACAGATACGCAGTATTTT. This gives the protein CASSQDVASFTDTQYF.

In its sample, this clone was seen once. V is TRBV5-1 and J is TRBJ2-7, with D tentatively TRBD2 (5 bases). The CDR3 covers 13 residues. Germline CDR1 is SGHRS and CDR2 is YFSETQ. The V end lost 5 bases, the J end lost 0 bases, and 9 bases lay between the germline ends. The CDR3 protein is CASREGSSYEQYF. CDR3 sequence (DNA): TGCGCCAGCAGGGAAGGGAGCTCCTACGAGCAGTACTTC.

This clone was recorded a few times. The chain links TRBV28 to TRBJ2-2; 12 positions match TRBD2. This CDR3 contains 18 residues. The V gene end was trimmed by 3 bases and the J gene end by 3 bases; junction bases not matched to a gene: 8. The germline V gene has CDR1 MDHEN and CDR2 SYDVKM. The CDR3 nucleotides read TGTGCCAGCAGTTTTGGGCTAGCGGGAGGGTCGGACACCGGGGAGCTGTTTTTT. Protein sequence: CASSFGLAGGSDTGELFF.

V and J are TRBV19 and TRBJ2-7, with 10 bases lining up with TRBD2. CDR1 LNHDA and CDR2 SQIVND come from the germline V gene (reference sequence). With 5 bases clipped from V and 3 bases from J, the junction kept 10 bases outside the gene matches. The CDR3 has 16 residues. The DNA of the CDR3 is TGTGCCAGTAGTGCCCCCGGGACTAGCGAAAGCTACGAGCAGTACTTC. Translated, it gives CASSAPGTSESYEQYF.

This clone occurred many times. Different DNA sequences within this sample yield the same CDR3. The rearrangement links TRBV25-1 to TRBJ2-7; TRBD2 matches at 10 bases. Trimming cost V 5 bases and J 6 bases; bases outside gene matches: 13. The CDR3 loop spans 16 amino acids. Germline V gene data show CDR1 as MGHDK and CDR2 as SYGVNS. The CDR3 nucleotides read TGTGCCAGCAGTCCTAGCGGGAGCCGATCACGGGGCGAGCAGTACTTC. Its protein product is CASSPSGSRSRGEQYF.

In its sample, this clone was seen a few times. V usage is TRBV28 and J usage is TRBJ2-1; D may match TRBD1 or TRBD2 (5 bases each). The CDR3 sequence is 17 residues long. V was shortened by 5 bases and J by 0 bases, with 17 bases between the two germline ends. Germline lookup yields CDR1 MDHEN and CDR2 SYDVKM. In nucleotides, the CDR3 is TGTGCCAGCAGTCTCGGGGCAGGCCCGAGCTCCTACAATGAGCAGTTCTTC. It encodes CASSLGAGPSSYNEQFF.

The chain couples TRBV27 to TRBJ2-7, with D possibly matching TRBD2 (6 bases). Trimming took off 3 bases at V and 3 bases at J, with 18 bases between the two ends. Germline loops: CDR1 MNHEY, CDR2 SMNVEV (reference sequence). The length of the CDR3 is 16 residues. The DNA for the CDR3 is TGTGCCAGCAGTTTGAGTGGGAGGACCGTTTTCTACGAGCAGTACTTC. It translates to CASSLSGRTVFYEQYF.

This clone was recorded only once. The V gene is TRBV5-1, the J gene TRBJ2-5; 7 nucleotides match TRBD1. CDR3 length: 14 residues. The trim removed 4 bases at V and 1 base at J, leaving 4 bases unmatched. Germline loops: CDR1 SGHRS, CDR2 YFSETQ. The CDR3 protein is CASSVGDSQETQYF. CDR3 DNA sequence: TGCGCCAGCAGCGTTGGGGACAGCCAAGAGACCCAGTACTTC.

V gene TRBV6-5 combines with J gene TRBJ2-7; 11 bases are a match to TRBD2. Per germline, CDR1 MNHEY and CDR2 SVGAGI. The J segment lost 9 bases and the V segment lost 5 bases, leaving 3 bases of the junction unmatched. The CDR3 is 12 amino acids. The DNA for the CDR3 is TGTGCCAGCAGTCCTACTAGCGGGAGGCAGTACTTC. Protein sequence: CASSPTSGRQYF.

This clone was picked up a small number of times. The chain uses TRBV30 and TRBJ2-7; 9 nucleotides line up with TRBD1. Per germline, CDR1 GTSNPN and CDR2 SVGIG (reference sequence). This CDR3 has 15 amino acids. V lost 0 bases and J lost 6; bases outside the gene matches: 9. CDR3 protein: CAWSVRTGEGSEQYF. The CDR3 DNA reads as TGTGCCTGGAGTGTACGGACAGGGGAAGGGTCCGAGCAGTACTTC.

The sample holds a few counts of this clone. The chain combines TRBV29-1 with TRBJ2-4; D possibly corresponds to TRBD1 (6 bases). This CDR3 has 16 residues. Per germline, CDR1 SQVTM and CDR2 ANQGSEA. The V end was cut by 3 bases, the J end by 0 bases, with 15 bases between. The CDR3 coding sequence is TGCAGCGTTGAGACCGGACAGCTACTAGCCAAAAACATTCAGTACTTC. It codes for CSVETGQLLAKNIQYF.